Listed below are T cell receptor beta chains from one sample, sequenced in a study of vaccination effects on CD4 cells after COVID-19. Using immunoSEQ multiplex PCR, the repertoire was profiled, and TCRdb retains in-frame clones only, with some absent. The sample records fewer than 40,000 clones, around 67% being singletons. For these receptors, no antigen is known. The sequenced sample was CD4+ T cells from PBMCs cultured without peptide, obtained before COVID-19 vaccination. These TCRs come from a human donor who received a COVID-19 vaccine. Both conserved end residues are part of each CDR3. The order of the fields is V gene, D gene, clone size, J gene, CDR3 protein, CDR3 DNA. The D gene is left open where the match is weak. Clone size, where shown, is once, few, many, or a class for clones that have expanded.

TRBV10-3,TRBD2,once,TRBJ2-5,CATATRGAQETQYF,TGTGCCACCGCGACGCGGGGGGCTCAAGAGACCCAGTACTTC
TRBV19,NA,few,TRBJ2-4,CASSIGGAKNIQYF,TGTGCCAGTAGTATCGGCGGGGCCAAAAACATTCAGTACTTC
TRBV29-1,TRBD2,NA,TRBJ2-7,CSVTPGTIAYEQYF,TGCAGCGTTACTCCCGGGACTATCGCCTACGAGCAGTACTTC
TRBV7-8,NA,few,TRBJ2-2,CASSLVTANTGELFF,TGTGCCAGCAGCTTAGTGACAGCGAACACCGGGGAGCTGTTTTTT
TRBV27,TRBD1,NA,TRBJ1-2,CASSLSKGAPYGYTF,TGTGCCAGCAGTTTATCGAAGGGGGCCCCCTATGGCTACACCTTC
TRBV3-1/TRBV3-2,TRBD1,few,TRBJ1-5,CASTGGPGQPQHF,TGTGCCAGCACAGGGGGACCGGGGCAGCCCCAGCATTTT
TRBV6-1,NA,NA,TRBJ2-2,CASSDPRGKVNTGELFF,TGTGCCAGCAGTGACCCTCGGGGAAAAGTCAACACCGGGGAGCTGTTTTTT
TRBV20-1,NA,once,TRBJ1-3,CSLYDGNTIYF,TGCAGCCTATACGATGGAAACACCATATATTTT
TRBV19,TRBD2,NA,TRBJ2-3,CASSRPGGRPYNTDTQYF,TGTGCCAGTAGTAGACCGGGCGGGAGACCTTACAACACAGATACGCAGTATTTT
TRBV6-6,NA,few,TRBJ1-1,CASSPFGGPRNTEAFF,TGTGCCAGCAGTCCCTTCGGAGGCCCCAGGAACACTGAAGCTTTCTTT
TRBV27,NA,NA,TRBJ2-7,CASKTGTPPEQYF,TGTGCCAGCAAGACCGGGACCCCCCCCGAGCAGTACTTC
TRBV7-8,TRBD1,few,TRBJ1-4,CASSLEPGQGDEKLFF,TGTGCCAGCAGCTTAGAACCGGGACAGGGAGATGAAAAACTGTTTTTT
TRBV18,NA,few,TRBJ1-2,CASSKGDAGYGYTF,TGTGCCAGCTCCAAAGGGGACGCGGGCTATGGCTACACCTTC
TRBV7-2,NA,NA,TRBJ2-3,CASSPPVDRDTQYF,TGTGCCAGCAGCCCCCCCGTGGACCGGGATACGCAGTATTTT
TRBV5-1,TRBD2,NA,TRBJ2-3,CASSLSTGLASLTDTQYF,TGCGCCAGCAGCTTGTCCACGGGACTAGCGAGCTTAACAGATACGCAGTATTTT
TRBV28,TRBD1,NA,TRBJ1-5,CASSPGTGGNQPQHF,TGTGCCAGCAGTCCCGGGACAGGGGGCAATCAGCCCCAGCATTTT
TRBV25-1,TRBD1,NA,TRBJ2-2,CASSSLPGQGNTGELFF,TGTGCCAGCAGCAGTTTGCCTGGACAGGGGAACACCGGGGAGCTGTTTTTT
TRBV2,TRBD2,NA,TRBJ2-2,CASRGTSGNTGELFF,TGTGCCAGCAGGGGGACTAGCGGAAACACCGGGGAGCTGTTTTTT
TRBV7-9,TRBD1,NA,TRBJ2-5,CASSFTGGGETQYF,TGTGCCAGCAGCTTTACAGGGGGAGGTGAGACCCAGTACTTC
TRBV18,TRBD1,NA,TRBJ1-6,CASSPGDRGGNSPLHF,TGTGCCAGCTCACCGGGAGACAGGGGGGGCAATTCACCCCTCCACTTT
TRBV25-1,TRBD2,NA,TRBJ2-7,CASSEFGRYEQYF,TGTGCCAGCAGTGAATTCGGGAGGTACGAGCAGTACTTC
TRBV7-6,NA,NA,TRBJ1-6,CASSVDSSSYNSPLHF,TGTGCCAGCAGCGTGGACAGTAGCTCCTATAATTCACCCCTCCACTTT
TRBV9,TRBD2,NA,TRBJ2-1,CASSVGSAGAYNEQFF,TGTGCCAGCAGCGTAGGGTCAGCGGGAGCCTACAATGAGCAGTTCTTC
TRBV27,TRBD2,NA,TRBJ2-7,CASSLYSSVRTSISYEQYF,TGTGCCAGCAGTTTATATAGTTCCGTAAGGACTAGCATTTCTTACGAGCAGTACTTC